The present T cell receptor beta chain was sequenced within a study of T-cell reconstitution after alpha-beta-depleted transplantation in children. The CDR3 spans 14 residues. The V gene's germline CDR1 is LGHNA and CDR2 YSLEER. J lost 10 bases, V lost 4 bases, and 10 bases had no gene match. This clonotype was seen only a few times. The TCRbeta library was prepared with unique molecular identifiers. MiXCR, run by TCRdb on the PCR reads, gives a single entry per CDR3 protein. This repertoire shows some 600,000 distinct CDR3 sequences, 13% found once; its top ten account for approximately 2%. The sequence was collected from a male patient aged 10 to 17 who had a stem cell transplant for acute myeloid leukemia, so the T cells may come from the graft donor. This material consisted of PBMCs, mostly from graft donor cells, taken 360 days after TCRalphabeta/CD19-depleted stem cell transplant. This chain links TRBV4-3 with TRBJ2-1; 7 bases map to TRBD2. CDR3 in amino acids: CASSPRWEGREQFF. CDR3 in DNA: TGCGCCAGCAGCCCTCGGTGGGAGGGCCGAGAGCAGTTCTTC.